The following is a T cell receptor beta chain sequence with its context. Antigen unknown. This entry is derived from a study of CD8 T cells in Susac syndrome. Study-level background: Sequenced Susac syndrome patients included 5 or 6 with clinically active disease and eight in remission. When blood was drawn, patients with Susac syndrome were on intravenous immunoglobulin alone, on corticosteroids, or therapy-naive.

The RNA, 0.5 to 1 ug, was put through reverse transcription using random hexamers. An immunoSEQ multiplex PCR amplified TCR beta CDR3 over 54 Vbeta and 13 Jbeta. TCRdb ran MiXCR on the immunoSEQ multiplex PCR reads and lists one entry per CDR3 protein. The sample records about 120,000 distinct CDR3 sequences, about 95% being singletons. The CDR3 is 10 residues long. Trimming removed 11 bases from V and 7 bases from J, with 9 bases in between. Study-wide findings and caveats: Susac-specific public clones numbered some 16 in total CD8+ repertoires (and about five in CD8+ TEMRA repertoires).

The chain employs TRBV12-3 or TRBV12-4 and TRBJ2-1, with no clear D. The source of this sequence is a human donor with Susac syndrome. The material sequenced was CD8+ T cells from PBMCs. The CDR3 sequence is CASAVNEQFF. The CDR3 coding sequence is TGTGCCTCCGCGGTTAATGAGCAGTTCTTC.